Shown below are 10 T cell receptor beta chains from a single sample sequenced in a study of blood T cell repertoires in COVID-19. Profiling relied on immunoSEQ multiplex PCR, and the TCRdb table lists in-frame clones only, not all of them. The sample records 300,000 to 400,000 clones, over 90% being singletons. Material for sequencing was PBMCs or T cells enriched from blood (not recorded which). All receptors derive from a woman under 40 who had been exposed to COVID-19.

This sequence joins TRBV4-1 and TRBJ2-7, with D perhaps matching TRBD1 (5 bases). Germline loops: CDR1 MGHRA, CDR2 YSYEKL. The CDR3 is made up of 16 amino acids. Trimming shortened V by 4 bases and J by 0 bases, and 16 bases separated the two germline ends. CDR3: CASSRGPVPLSYEQYF. CDR3 nucleotide sequence: TGCGCCAGCAGCCGGGGCCCGGTTCCGCTCTCCTACGAGCAGTACTTC.

CDR3 amino acids: CASSIGRDRGLYGYTF. The CDR3 bases are TGTGCCAGTAGTATTGGCAGGGACAGGGGCTTGTATGGCTACACCTTC. The genes are TRBV19 and TRBJ1-2; 10 bases align to TRBD1. The CDR3 is 16 residues long. CDR1 and CDR2 (germline): LNHDA, SQIVND (reference sequence). J lost 5 bases, V lost 3 bases, and 9 bases had no gene match.

The rearrangement links TRBV29-1 to TRBJ1-2; 9 bases align to TRBD1. Germline V CDR1 and CDR2: SQVTM, ANQGSEA. V shed 1 base and J 4 bases; nucleotides not matched to a gene: 4. This CDR3 has 14 amino acids. The CDR3 loop reads CSVEATGGGYGYTF. CDR3 sequence (DNA): TGCAGCGTTGAAGCAACAGGGGGCGGCTATGGCTACACCTTC.

Concerning this clone itself: The same CDR3 can be traced to other DNA sequences in this sample. The chain combines TRBV27 with TRBJ2-7, with D tentatively TRBD2 (6 bases). Germline assignment: CDR1 MNHEY and CDR2 SMNVEV (reference sequence). The length of the CDR3 is 14 residues. V gave up 0 bases and J gave up 3 bases, with 9 bases separating them. The CDR3: CASSLSLGGYEQYF. Written as DNA, the CDR3 is TGTGCCAGCAGTTTATCGTTGGGGGGCTACGAGCAGTACTTC.

CDR3: CASSERDSYYGYTF. CDR3 in DNA: TGTGCCAGCAGTGAGAGGGACAGTTACTATGGCTACACCTTC. V usage is TRBV2 and J usage is TRBJ1-2; 7 nucleotides align to TRBD1. CDR1 SNHLY and CDR2 FYNNEI come from the germline V gene. The CDR3 runs to 14 residues. V shed 3 bases and J 3 bases; nucleotides not matched to a gene: 4.

This CDR3 reads CASSPGRDNSPLHF. DNA for the CDR3: TGCGCCAGCAGCCCAGGCAGGGATAATTCACCCCTCCACTTT. The chain combines TRBV4-3 with TRBJ1-6, with D perhaps matching TRBD1 (5 bases). Germline CDR1 is LGHNA and CDR2 is YSLEER. Trimming shortened V by 4 bases and J by 5 bases, and 9 bases separated the two germline ends. This CDR3 spans 14 amino acids.

V and J are TRBV3-1 (or the pseudogene TRBV3-2) and TRBJ2-3, with D possibly matching TRBD1 (5 bases). Per the germline V gene, CDR1 is LGHDT and CDR2 is YNNKEL (reference sequence). The CDR3 loop spans 14 amino acids. Trimming cost V 4 bases and J 2 bases, with 10 bases left between them. CDR3 loop: CASSPTDNTDTQYF. The DNA for the CDR3 is TGTGCCAGCAGCCCGACAGATAACACAGATACGCAGTATTTT.

The genes are TRBV5-6 and TRBJ2-7; TRBD2 agrees at 11 bases. CDR1 SGHDT and CDR2 YYEEEE come from the germline V gene. The CDR3 is 16 residues long. V lost 3 bases and J lost 2; bases outside the gene matches: 7. CDR3 region: CASSSITSGGPYEQYF. DNA of the CDR3: TGTGCCAGCAGCTCAATAACTAGCGGGGGACCCTACGAGCAGTACTTC. Full variable domain (outside the CDR3, taken from reference TRBV5-6 and TRBJ2-7): DAGVTQSPTHLIKTRGQQVTLRCSPKSGHDTVSWYQQALGQGPQFIFQYYEEEERQRGNFPDRFSGHQFPNYSSELNVNALLLGDSALYLCASSSITSGGPYEQYFGPGTRLTVT.

The chain uses TRBV15 and TRBJ2-2; D might be TRBD1 (6 bases). The CDR3 is 14 residues long. The germline V and J ends were trimmed by 5 bases and 7 bases, with 14 bases remaining between them. Germline V gene lookup returns CDR1 LNHNV and CDR2 YYDKDF (reference sequence). The CDR3 sequence: CATSSQQGLGELFF. In DNA form, the CDR3 reads TGTGCCACCAGCTCCCAACAGGGTCTCGGGGAGCTGTTTTTT. The full variable domain, its missing parts supplied by reference TRBV15 and TRBJ2-2, is DAMVIQNPRYQVTQFGKPVTLSCSQTLNHNVMYWYQQKSSQAPKLLFHYYDKDFNNEADTPDNFQSRRPNTSFCFLDIRSPGLGDTAMYLCATSSQQGLGELFFGEGSRLTVL.

This clone was found a few times. This sequence joins TRBV19 and TRBJ1-1; 10 bases are shared with TRBD1. CDR3 length: 16 residues. The junction had 11 bases not matched to a gene; V was cut back by 5 bases and J by 5 bases. The germline V gene encodes CDR1 LNHDA and CDR2 SQIVND (reference sequence). The chain's CDR3 is CASSLRTGGMGTEAFF. The CDR3 nucleotides read TGTGCCAGTAGTCTCCGGACAGGGGGAATGGGTACTGAAGCTTTCTTT.